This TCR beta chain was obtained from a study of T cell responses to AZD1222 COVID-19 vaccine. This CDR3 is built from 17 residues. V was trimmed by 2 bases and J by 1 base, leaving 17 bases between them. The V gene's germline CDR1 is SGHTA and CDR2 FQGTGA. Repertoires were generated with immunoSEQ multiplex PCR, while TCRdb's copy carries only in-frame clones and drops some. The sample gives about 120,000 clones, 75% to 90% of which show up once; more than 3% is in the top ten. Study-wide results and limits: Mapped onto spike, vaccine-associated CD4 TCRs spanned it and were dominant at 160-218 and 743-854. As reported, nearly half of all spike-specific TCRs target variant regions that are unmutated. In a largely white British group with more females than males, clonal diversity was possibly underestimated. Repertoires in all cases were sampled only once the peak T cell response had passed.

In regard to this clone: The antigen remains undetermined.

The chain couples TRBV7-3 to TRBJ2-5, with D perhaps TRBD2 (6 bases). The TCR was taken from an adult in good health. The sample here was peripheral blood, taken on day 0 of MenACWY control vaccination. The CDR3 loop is CASSLGVSGGSQETQYF. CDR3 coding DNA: TGTGCCAGCAGCTTAGGTGTTAGCGGAGGTAGCCAAGAGACCCAGTACTTC.